These 25 T cell receptor beta chains originate from one sample sequenced in a study of Graves' ophthalmopathy and Graves' hyperthyroidism. RNA transcripts were the template, and TCR beta CDR3 regions were amplified from them. Second-round multiplex PCR followed a first-round RT-PCR using HTBI primers. TCRdb reprocessed the multiplex PCR reads with MiXCR, giving one entry per CDR3 protein. The table shows around 400,000 distinct CDR3 sequences, with approximately 21% occurring only once. Sequenced material: peripheral blood. The receptors stem from a woman between 18 and 30 years old with stable Graves' hyperthyroidism.

This clonotype was observed at least ten times. The chain employs TRBV6-4 and TRBJ2-2; 13 bases fit TRBD2. The V segment lost 5 bases and the J segment 6 bases; nucleotides outside the gene matches: 15. The CDR3 runs to 19 residues. Germline V gene sequence: CDR1 MRHNA, CDR2 SNTAGT. Here the CDR3 reads CASSKLRGLAGRRAGELFF. The CDR3 DNA follows: TGTGCCAGCAGTAAACTCCGGGGACTAGCGGGACGAAGGGCCGGGGAGCTGTTTTTT.

This clonotype was seen ten or more times. The chain uses TRBV30 and TRBJ2-5; TRBD2 matches at 10 bases. CDR3 length equals 15 residues. The V and J ends lost 0 bases and 2 bases, in that order; junction bases with no gene match: 3. Germline V gives CDR1 GTSNPN, CDR2 SVGIG (reference sequence). CDR3 bases: TGTGCCTGGAGTGTCGGACTAGCGGTACAAGAGACCCAGTACTTC. The encoded protein is CAWSVGLAVQETQYF.

The chain carries TRBV16 and TRBJ1-5; perhaps TRBD1 as D (5 bases). Germline V gives CDR1 KGHSY, CDR2 FQNENV. The CDR3 covers 13 residues. V was shortened by 7 bases and J by 4 bases, with 11 bases between the two germline ends. The CDR3 DNA reads as TGTGCCAGCACCAGGGATTTTAATCAGCCCCAGCATTTT. It encodes CASTRDFNQPQHF.

The V call is TRBV11-1, the J call TRBJ2-7, with D possibly matching TRBD2 (7 bases). CDR1 SGHAT and CDR2 FQDESV come from the germline V gene (reference sequence). This CDR3 comprises 14 residues. Trimming removed 6 bases from V and 3 bases from J, with 15 bases in between. The CDR3 here is CASSEWGGGYEQYF. In DNA, the CDR3 is TGTGCCAGCAGTGAATGGGGAGGGGGCTACGAGCAGTACTTC.

This clonotype has only a few counts. This chain uses TRBV28 with TRBJ2-3; TRBD1 aligns across 9 bases. V shed 5 bases and J 0 bases; nucleotides not matched to a gene: 9. The CDR3 extends over 17 amino acids. Per the germline V gene, CDR1 is MDHEN and CDR2 is SYDVKM. The CDR3 DNA reads TGTGCCAGCAGTACCATTCCCGGACAGGGGAGCACAGATACGCAGTATTTT. Translating gives CASSTIPGQGSTDTQYF.

In this sample, this clonotype turned up a few times. This chain uses TRBV18 with TRBJ2-5; D unresolved. The CDR3 has 15 amino acids. The germline V and J ends were trimmed by 6 bases and 5 bases, with 19 bases remaining between them. CDR1 and CDR2 from the germline V gene are KGHSH and LQKENI. The CDR3 is CASSDPDLMAETQYF. DNA of the CDR3: TGTGCCAGCTCCGACCCAGACTTAATGGCGGAGACCCAGTACTTC.

This clonotype was counted at least ten times. The rearrangement joins TRBV5-6 to TRBJ2-7, with 10 positions matching TRBD2. The CDR3 contains 16 residues. Per the germline V gene, CDR1 is SGHDT and CDR2 is YYEEEE. The junction had 7 bases not matched to a gene; V was cut back by 2 bases and J by 2 bases. In DNA form, the CDR3 reads TGTGCCAGCAGCTTAAAAGGGAGCGGGAGGGCCTACGAGCAGTACTTC. Translated, it gives CASSLKGSGRAYEQYF.

There are many counts of this clonotype. The germline gene is not matched at one end of the junction; a read error may be the cause. The rearrangement joins TRBV12-3 or TRBV12-4 to TRBJ2-2; 7 nucleotides agree with TRBD1. This CDR3 is built from 16 residues. For the CDR3, the DNA is TGTGCCAGCAGTTTTGGGGACAGTATTTACACCGGGGAGCTGCTTTTT. As protein: CASSFGDSIYTGELLF.

This clonotype has at least ten counts. V and J are TRBV20-1 and TRBJ2-3; TRBD2 might be the D (6 bases). The length of the CDR3 is 16 residues. The V end lost 0 bases, the J end lost 0 bases, and 13 bases lay between the germline ends. Looked up from germline, CDR1 is DFQATT and CDR2 is SNEGSKA (reference sequence). The CDR3 loop reads CSARDIRRASTDTQYF. As DNA, the CDR3 is TGCAGTGCTAGAGATATTCGGAGGGCTAGCACAGATACGCAGTATTTT.

This clonotype was observed many times. The chain links TRBV7-8 to TRBJ2-2; maybe TRBD2 (6 bases). The CDR3 contains 17 residues. V lost 2 bases to trimming and J lost 0 bases, with 13 bases between them. Germline assignment: CDR1 SGHVS and CDR2 FQNEAQ. The CDR3: CASSLIGLLANTGELFF. The CDR3 DNA reads as TGTGCCAGCAGCTTAATAGGACTACTAGCGAACACCGGGGAGCTGTTTTTT.

The CDR3 region is CASGVLPGNQPQHF. The CDR3 region has the DNA TGTGCCAGCGGGGTTTTGCCGGGCAATCAGCCCCAGCATTTT. This sequence joins TRBV28 and TRBJ1-5; D not certain. V dropped 8 bases and J dropped 2 bases, with 13 bases sitting between them. Germline loops: CDR1 MDHEN, CDR2 SYDVKM. The CDR3 runs 14 residues.

This clonotype has ten or more counts. V usage is TRBV11-2 and J usage is TRBJ2-4, with D uncertain. V was clipped by 5 bases and J by 4 bases, with 9 bases between them. CDR1 and CDR2 (germline): SGHAT, FQNNGV. The CDR3 covers 13 residues. The CDR3 region is CASSTNAKNIQYF. The CDR3 nucleotides read TGTGCCAGCAGCACCAATGCAAAAAACATTCAGTACTTC.

This clonotype came up many times. The CDR3 loop reads CASSSSGGRRETQYF. In DNA form, the CDR3 reads TGTGCCAGCAGCTCGAGTGGGGGGCGGCGGGAGACCCAGTACTTC. The chain has TRBV11-2 and TRBJ2-5; D may correspond to TRBD1 or TRBD2 (6 bases each). Germline values: CDR1 SGHAT, CDR2 FQNNGV. This CDR3 is 15 amino acids long. V was trimmed by 4 bases and J by 5 bases, leaving 17 bases between them.

The chain is built from TRBV20-1 and TRBJ2-7; D call uncertain. The V gene's germline CDR1 is DFQATT and CDR2 SNEGSKA (reference sequence). Trimming cost V 2 bases and J 4 bases, with 6 bases left between them. This CDR3 is built from 11 residues. The CDR3: CSARMGYEQYF. The CDR3, as DNA: TGCAGTGCTAGAATGGGGTACGAGCAGTACTTC.

The gene calls are TRBV5-1 and TRBJ2-5, with TRBD2 matching 13 bases. Germline CDR1 reads SGHRS; CDR2 reads YFSETQ. J gave up 5 bases and V 7 bases, and 5 bases lay outside the gene matches. CDR3 length equals 14 residues. CDR3 sequence (DNA): TGCGCCAGCTCCGGACTAGCGGGAGTTGAGACCCAGTACTTC. It specifies CASSGLAGVETQYF.

This clonotype was detected a few times. A much larger clone lies a single base off, so this may be a read error. This chain connects TRBV30 to TRBJ1-1; D not resolved. CDR3 length: 13 amino acids. Germline assignment: CDR1 GTSNPN and CDR2 SVGIG (reference sequence). DNA for the CDR3: TGTACCGGAGAGGTAGGTCAAGGGAATGAAGCTTTCTTT. Its translation: CTGEVGQGNEAFF.

This clonotype was picked up many times. This chain joins TRBV2 and TRBJ2-7; a possible D gene is TRBD2 (5 bases). V gave up 5 bases and J gave up 6 bases, with 14 bases separating them. The CDR3 has 13 residues. CDR1 SNHLY and CDR2 FYNNEI come from the germline V gene. The CDR3 DNA is TGTGCCAGCAGTTCCTCCCCGGGAAGCGAGCAGTACTTC. Protein sequence: CASSSSPGSEQYF.

This clonotype has at least ten counts. The chain's CDR3 is CASSVDVDELFF. DNA of the CDR3: TGTGCCAGCAGCGTAGACGTGGACGAGCTGTTTTTT. The chain is built from TRBV9 and TRBJ2-2; the D is unclear. Germline V gene data show CDR1 as SGDLS and CDR2 as YYNGEE. This CDR3 is 12 amino acids long. The V and J ends lost 0 bases and 11 bases respectively, with 8 bases between them. The full variable domain, its missing parts supplied by reference TRBV9 and TRBJ2-2, is DSGVTQTPKHLITATGQRVTLRCSPRSGDLSVYWYQQSLDQGLQFLIQYYNGEERAKGNILERFSAQQFPDLHSELNLSSLELGDSALYFCASSVDVDELFFGEGSRLTVL.

The chain has TRBV29-1 and TRBJ2-7; D is perhaps TRBD1 (6 bases). Per the germline V gene, CDR1 is SQVTM and CDR2 is ANQGSEA. Trimming took off 3 bases at V and 6 bases at J, with 12 bases between the two ends. The CDR3 has 12 amino acids. This CDR3 is CSVEGRGGEQYF. CDR3 DNA: TGCAGCGTTGAGGGCAGGGGCGGCGAGCAGTACTTC.

This clonotype was seen ten or more times. This sequence joins TRBV12-3 or TRBV12-4 and TRBJ1-1; tentatively, D is TRBD1 (5 bases). The V gene lost 2 bases and the J gene lost 2 bases, with 9 bases spanning the gap. This CDR3 comprises 14 residues. This chain's CDR3 is CASSLKGANTEAFF. Written as DNA, the CDR3 is TGTGCCAGCAGTTTAAAAGGGGCCAACACTGAAGCTTTCTTT.

The chain uses TRBV7-2 and TRBJ2-7, with D possibly matching TRBD2 (5 bases). CDR1 and CDR2 from the germline V gene are SGHTA and FQGNSA. The CDR3 has 15 amino acids. Trimming removed 4 bases from V and 0 bases from J, with 13 bases in between. As DNA, the CDR3 is TGTGCCAGCAGCTCCGAGGACTCAAGCTCCTACGAGCAGTACTTC. This codes for CASSSEDSSSYEQYF.

The chain is built from TRBV30 and TRBJ1-1; D not certain. The CDR3 consists of 13 residues. The germline CDR1 and CDR2 sequences are GTSNPN and SVGIG (reference sequence). Deletions cut 1 base from V and 1 base from J, with 7 bases between. CDR3 sequence reads: CAWSGQANTEAFF. DNA of the CDR3: TGTGCCTGGAGTGGTCAGGCGAACACTGAAGCTTTCTTT.

This clonotype was seen once. The chain combines TRBV6-2 or TRBV6-3 with TRBJ1-5; no definite D call. Deletions cut 7 bases from V and 0 bases from J, with 7 bases between. CDR3 length: 13 amino acids. The germline CDR1 and CDR2 sequences are MNHEY and SVGEGT. CDR3 DNA: TGTGCCAGCACAGACAATAGCAATCAGCCCCAGCATTTT. Protein: CASTDNSNQPQHF.

For this clonotype: This could be a read error, since a much larger clone is one nucleotide away. The rearrangement joins TRBV28 to TRBJ2-6; D gene unclear. The CDR3 loop spans 11 amino acids. CDR1 and CDR2 from the germline V gene are MDHEN and SYDVKM. CDR3 sequence (DNA): TGTGCCAGCAGTTGGGCCACCGTCCTGACTTTC. Translation: CASSWATVLTF.

This clonotype was found many times. The V call is TRBV6-5, the J call TRBJ1-1; TRBD1 matches 8 bases. The CDR3 sequence is 15 residues long. Per germline, CDR1 MNHEY and CDR2 SVGAGI. V lost 0 bases to trimming and J lost 7 bases; unmatched junction nucleotides: 7. This CDR3 is CASSYSQDRAVEAFF. CDR3 coding DNA: TGTGCCAGCAGTTACTCCCAGGACAGGGCGGTTGAAGCTTTCTTT.